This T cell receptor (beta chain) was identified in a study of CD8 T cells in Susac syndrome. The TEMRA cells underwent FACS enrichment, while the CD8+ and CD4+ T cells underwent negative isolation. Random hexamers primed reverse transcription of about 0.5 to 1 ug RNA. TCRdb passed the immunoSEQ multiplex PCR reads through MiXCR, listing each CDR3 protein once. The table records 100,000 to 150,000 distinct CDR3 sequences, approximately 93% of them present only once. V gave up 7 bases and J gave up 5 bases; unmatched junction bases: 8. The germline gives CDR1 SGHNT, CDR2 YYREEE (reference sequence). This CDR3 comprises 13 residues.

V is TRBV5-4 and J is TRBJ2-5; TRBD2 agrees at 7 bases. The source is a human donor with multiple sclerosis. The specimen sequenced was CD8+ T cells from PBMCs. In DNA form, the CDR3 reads TGTGCCAGCGCCTCCGGGGGGAGGGAGACCCAGTACTTC. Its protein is CASASGGRETQYF.